The text below deals with one T cell receptor beta chain. Its antigen is still unknown. This record belongs to a study of identifying expanded T cells in peripheral blood. Study conclusions and caveats: Clone count variance between roughly two-week samples rose with total template count. Differentially abundant clones: about 1.3 between replicates, roughly 16 at two to three weeks, less than 25 at four.

During the collection period, no donor immune events like infections were recorded. The CDR3 contains 16 residues. Between the trimmed V and J ends, which lost 5 bases and 1 base, there was a span of 14 bases. CDR1 is SGHAT and CDR2 is FQDESV in the germline V gene (reference sequence). Clones were read by immunoSEQ multiplex PCR, and TCRdb kept only the in-frame ones, dropping some. The table lists about 81,000 clones, around 83% of them singletons, with around a fifth in the top ten. This clonotype originated in a person aged 18 to 70 in good health. Sequenced sample: blood. This chain connects TRBV11-1 to TRBJ2-2; no reliable D call. CDR3 sequence (DNA): TGTGCCAGCAGCCTACAAGCCGGGCAGAACACCGGGGAGCTGTTTTTT. This encodes CASSLQAGQNTGELFF.